These T cell receptor beta chains were read from a single sample in a study of graft-versus-host responses after intestinal transplantation. For these receptors, no antigen is known. Repertoires were generated with immunoSEQ multiplex PCR, while TCRdb's copy carries only in-frame clones and drops some. The sample shows roughly 51,000 clones, roughly 90% of them seen only once. Sequencing was performed on unstimulated CD4+ T cells sorted from spleen or lymph node cells, taken before transplant. The receptors were gathered from a human donor who was the organ donor for an intestinal transplant. CDR3s include the opening cysteine and the closing phenylalanine or tryptophan. The D gene is left open where the match is weak. Clone size is given for some rows only: seen once, a few or many times, or a class if the clone is expanded.

J	D	V	size	CDR3	DNA
TRBJ1-1	NA	TRBV9	NA	CASSVEIRRDMNTEAFF	TGTGCCAGCAGCGTAGAAATAAGACGAGACATGAACACTGAAGCTTTCTTT
TRBJ1-1	TRBD1	TRBV5-1	few	CASSRQGGNTEAFF	TGCGCCAGCAGTCGACAGGGAGGGAACACTGAAGCTTTCTTT
TRBJ2-7	NA	TRBV4-3	NA	CASSPGSGTYEQYF	TGCGCCAGCAGCCCGGGAAGTGGTACCTACGAGCAGTACTTC
TRBJ2-1	TRBD2	TRBV30	NA	CAWRLAGGNEQFF	TGTGCCTGGAGGCTAGCGGGAGGGAATGAGCAGTTCTTC
TRBJ1-1	TRBD1	TRBV5-1	NA	CASSMDRGRTEAFF	TGCGCCAGCAGTATGGACAGGGGGCGGACTGAAGCTTTCTTT
TRBJ2-1	TRBD2	TRBV19	NA	CASSFSSGRPYNEQFF	TGTGCCAGTAGTTTCTCTAGCGGGAGACCCTACAATGAGCAGTTCTTC
TRBJ2-3	NA	TRBV4-3	once	CASSRRETDTQYF	TGCGCCAGCAGCCGCAGGGAAACAGATACGCAGTATTTT
TRBJ1-2	NA	TRBV2	NA	CASSPDQTGHGYTF	TGTGCCAGCAGTCCTGATCAAACAGGGCATGGCTACACCTTC
TRBJ2-1	TRBD2	TRBV10-3	NA	CAISAAGVGWDNEQFF	TGTGCCATCAGTGCAGCGGGAGTAGGTTGGGACAATGAGCAGTTCTTC
TRBJ2-3	TRBD2	TRBV2	NA	CASSERLAGGSTDTQYF	TGTGCCAGCAGTGAGAGGCTAGCGGGAGGTAGCACAGATACGCAGTATTTT
TRBJ1-1	NA	TRBV5-1	NA	CASSLVGATEAFF	TGCGCCAGCAGCTTGGTGGGAGCCACTGAAGCTTTCTTT
TRBJ2-2	TRBD2	TRBV9	NA	CASRPGLAGGRTGELFF	TGTGCCAGCAGGCCTGGACTAGCGGGAGGTCGCACCGGGGAGCTGTTTTTT
TRBJ2-5	NA	TRBV6-1	NA	CASSDQTGIRETQYF	TGTGCCAGCAGTGACCAGACGGGGATCCGGGAGACCCAGTACTTC
TRBJ2-5	TRBD2	TRBV28	NA	CASSHRGRAQETQYF	TGTGCCAGCAGTCACCGAGGGAGGGCACAAGAGACCCAGTACTTC
TRBJ2-7	NA	TRBV9	NA	CASSVVAGAHEQYF	TGTGCCAGCAGCGTCGTGGCAGGGGCCCACGAGCAGTACTTC
TRBJ1-2	NA	TRBV5-4	NA	CASSSRLRTALKANYGYTF	TGTGCCAGCAGCTCTCGACTTCGGACAGCCCTCAAGGCTAACTATGGCTACACCTTC
TRBJ2-1	TRBD2	TRBV6-5	NA	CASSSPGGPLNEQFF	TGTGCCAGCAGTTCACCGGGAGGGCCGCTCAATGAGCAGTTCTTC
TRBJ2-5	TRBD1	TRBV18	NA	CASSPRDRVQETQYF	TGTGCCAGCTCACCCCGGGACAGGGTCCAAGAGACCCAGTACTTC
TRBJ2-3	TRBD2	TRBV27	NA	CASRAWDYTDTQYF	TGTGCCAGCAGAGCCTGGGACTACACAGATACGCAGTATTTT
TRBJ2-7	TRBD1	TRBV4-2	NA	CASSLNTGTGLSYEQYF	TGTGCCAGCAGCCTAAACACCGGGACAGGTCTCTCCTACGAGCAGTACTTC
TRBJ1-2	NA	TRBV28	NA	CASSPAPGRRGYTF	TGTGCCAGCAGTCCCGCCCCCGGGAGACGGGGCTACACCTTC
TRBJ1-5	NA	TRBV7-2	NA	CASSYPGGSAQPQHF	TGTGCCAGCAGCTACCCCGGCGGGTCCGCTCAGCCCCAGCATTTT
TRBJ1-5	NA	TRBV28	NA	CASSPGTPVYQPQHF	TGTGCCAGCAGTCCCGGGACTCCCGTGTATCAGCCCCAGCATTTT
TRBJ2-3	NA	TRBV7-3	NA	CASSLLGRSTDTQYF	TGTGCCAGCAGCTTATTGGGCAGAAGCACAGATACGCAGTATTTT
TRBJ1-2	TRBD1	TRBV5-4	NA	CASRGQEFYGYTF	TGTGCCAGCAGGGGACAGGAGTTCTATGGCTACACCTTC
TRBJ2-3	NA	TRBV9	NA	CASSVQGGEGRTDTQYF	TGTGCCAGCAGCGTCCAAGGGGGGGAGGGCCGAACAGATACGCAGTATTTT
TRBJ2-5	NA	TRBV4-1	few	CASSQPGTPGETQYF	TGCGCCAGCAGCCAGCCTGGGACACCCGGGGAGACCCAGTACTTC